Following are 20 T cell receptor beta chains from one sample sequenced in a study of cytomegalovirus exposure and HLA in healthy donors. In the PCR, 60 Vbeta and 13 Jbeta primers were used. Using immunoSEQ multiplex PCR, the repertoire was profiled, and TCRdb retains in-frame clones only, with some absent. The sample has around 140,000 clones, around four fifths seen once. The specimen sequenced was PBMCs. These receptors all stem from a female donor in good health and CMV-seronegative.

For the CDR3, the DNA is TGTGCCAGCAGCCCGTCGGGGACTGAAGCTTTCTTT. Translation: CASSPSGTEAFF. The V gene is TRBV28, the J gene TRBJ1-1; D gene ambiguous. Germline loops: CDR1 MDHEN, CDR2 SYDVKM. The V end lost 6 bases, the J end lost 5 bases, and 10 bases lay between the germline ends. The CDR3 totals 12 residues.

This chain links TRBV21-1 with TRBJ2-7; the DNA was not compared with TRBD2, the D call given in the table. TRBV21-1 is an annotated pseudogene. The length of the CDR3 is 13 residues. The CDR3 DNA sequence: TGTGCCAGGCCCCGGGGAGGGAGGAACGAGCAGTACTTC. Its protein product is CARPRGGRNEQYF.

The chain recombines TRBV6-5 with TRBJ1-6; D unresolved. Deletions cut 2 bases from V and 19 bases from J, with 18 bases between. CDR3 size: 13 residues. The germline V gene has CDR1 MNHEY and CDR2 SVGAGI. CDR3 bases: TGTGCCAGCAGTTACAAAGTCGACACCCCTCGTCACTTT. It yields the protein CASSYKVDTPRHF.

The chain employs TRBV30 and TRBJ1-2; 7 nucleotides match TRBD1. Germline V lookup: CDR1 GTSNPN, CDR2 SVGIG (reference sequence). Trimming at V came to 5 bases and at J to 2 bases, leaving 5 bases not matched to a gene. The CDR3 covers 13 residues. Written as DNA, the CDR3 is TGTGCCTGGGCCGGGACAGAGAACTATGGCTACACCTTC. Translated: CAWAGTENYGYTF.

This clone was detected a few times. The V and J genes are TRBV5-1 and TRBJ1-1; D perhaps matches TRBD1 (5 bases). This CDR3 comprises 12 residues. Trimming pared 0 bases from V and 10 bases from J, leaving 10 bases between. Germline V lookup: CDR1 SGHRS, CDR2 YFSETQ. CDR3 amino acids: CASSLEGMVAFF. As DNA, the CDR3 is TGCGCCAGCAGCTTGGAGGGGATGGTAGCTTTCTTT.

This chain connects TRBV29-1 to TRBJ1-1, with 7 bases matching TRBD1. The trim removed 4 bases at V and 1 base at J, leaving 12 bases unmatched. There are 16 residues in the CDR3. The germline V gene encodes CDR1 SQVTM and CDR2 ANQGSEA. The CDR3 is CSVVGKMTGRNTEAFF. DNA of the CDR3: TGCAGCGTTGTCGGCAAGATGACAGGGAGGAACACTGAAGCTTTCTTT.

About this clone: The junction shows a germline mismatch at one end, possibly a read error. V usage is TRBV10-2 and J usage is TRBJ1-2; D unresolved. This CDR3 region has 14 residues. Germline values: CDR1 WSHSY, CDR2 SAAADI. The CDR3 loop reads CASSELTSNYGYPF. The CDR3, as DNA: TGCGCCAGCAGTGAGCTCACGAGTAACTATGGCTACCCCTTC.

This chain uses TRBV18 with TRBJ2-4, with 7 positions matching TRBD2. CDR1 is KGHSH and CDR2 is LQKENI in the germline V gene. The CDR3 is 16 residues long. V was pared by 0 bases and J by 1 base, with 3 bases of the junction left unmatched. The DNA for the CDR3 is TGTGCCAGCTCACCACCCGGGGGGACCGCCAAAAACATTCAGTACTTC. Translated, it gives CASSPPGGTAKNIQYF.

J is TRBJ1-2 and V is TRBV15, with D possibly matching TRBD1 (6 bases). The CDR3 sequence is 17 residues long. The germline CDR1 and CDR2 sequences are LNHNV and YYDKDF (reference sequence). V lost 4 bases, J lost 0 bases, and 18 bases lay in between. The CDR3 loop is CATSNLATGSANYGYTF. CDR3 nucleotide sequence: TGTGCCACCAGCAATCTCGCTACAGGGTCCGCTAACTATGGCTACACCTTC.

The chain couples TRBV28 to TRBJ1-5; no definite D call. CDR1 and CDR2 from the germline V gene are MDHEN and SYDVKM. V gave up 8 bases and J gave up 0 bases, with 14 bases separating them. This CDR3 region has 15 residues. Here the CDR3 DNA reads TGTGCCAGCCTCAGAGGAGCGGGTAGCAATCAGCCCCAGCATTTT. This encodes CASLRGAGSNQPQHF.

The V call is TRBV20-1, the J call TRBJ1-2, with no clear D. V was clipped by 4 bases and J by 9 bases, with 6 bases between them. Germline CDR1 is DFQATT and CDR2 is SNEGSKA (reference sequence). The CDR3 consists of 9 residues. For the CDR3, the DNA is TGCAGTGCTACTCCTAGCTACACCTTC. As protein: CSATPSYTF.

In this sample, this clone turned up once. The rearrangement joins TRBV7-9 to TRBJ2-1; TRBD1 matches 7 bases. The J segment lost 0 bases and the V segment lost 4 bases, leaving 6 bases of the junction unmatched. The CDR3 sequence is 16 residues long. The germline V gene has CDR1 SEHNR and CDR2 FQNEAQ (reference sequence). CDR3 DNA sequence: TGTGCCAGCAGCTCCCCGACAGGGCTCTCCTACAATGAGCAGTTCTTC. Translation gives CASSSPTGLSYNEQFF.

With regard to this clone: In this CDR3 the conserved last residue, phenylalanine or tryptophan, is missing, so a read error is likely. The DNA is left out, because the CDR3 cannot be placed on it with certainty; the CDR3 is given as TCRdb lists it. V gene TRBV6-1 combines with J gene TRBJ2-4; no check of the table's D call, TRBD1, against the DNA was made. Germline V gene data show CDR1 as MNHNS and CDR2 as SASEGT. A total of 13 residues make up the CDR3, ends included. The CDR3 loop is CASSLGQGVPHSL.

The chain has TRBV9 and TRBJ1-1, with TRBD1 matching over 8 bases. This CDR3 has 16 residues. CDR1 is SGDLS and CDR2 is YYNGEE in the germline V gene. With 2 bases clipped from V and 2 bases from J, the junction kept 8 bases outside the gene matches. The CDR3 protein is CASSVSGAGGNTEAFF. CDR3 bases: TGTGCCAGCAGCGTCTCGGGGGCAGGGGGCAACACTGAAGCTTTCTTT.

This chain links TRBV10-3 with TRBJ2-1, with 8 bases that match TRBD2. With V trimmed by 6 bases and J by 0 bases, 7 bases remained unmatched. Germline loops: CDR1 ENHRY, CDR2 SYGVKD. This CDR3 has 16 residues. In DNA, the CDR3 is TGTGCCATCAGACCAAGCGGGAGCACCTCCTACAATGAGCAGTTCTTC. Amino acids: CAIRPSGSTSYNEQFF.

The chain joins TRBV5-1 to TRBJ1-2, with D possibly matching TRBD1 (6 bases). The ends were cut back, 0 bases at V and 2 bases at J, with 20 bases in the middle. The germline CDR1 and CDR2 sequences are SGHRS and YFSETQ. The CDR3 consists of 18 residues. Here the CDR3 reads CASSLVGGRGYKNYGYTF. The CDR3 DNA reads TGCGCCAGCAGCTTGGTAGGGGGAAGGGGGTACAAGAACTATGGCTACACCTTC.

A few counts support this clone. The V gene is TRBV30, the J gene TRBJ1-2; 12 bases are a match to TRBD1. CDR1 and CDR2 from the germline V gene are GTSNPN and SVGIG (reference sequence). The CDR3 spans 20 residues. The V and J ends lost 2 bases and 7 bases, in that order; junction bases with no gene match: 23. CDR3 protein: CAWSLPFYRDRGRRYSGYTF. As DNA, the CDR3 is TGTGCCTGGAGTCTACCTTTTTACCGGGACAGGGGGCGCAGATACTCTGGCTACACCTTC.

This chain links TRBV9 with TRBJ2-2; 9 bases fit TRBD2. With 5 bases clipped from V and 5 bases from J, the junction kept 1 base outside the gene matches. From germline, CDR1 is SGDLS and CDR2 YYNGEE. The length of the CDR3 is 13 residues. The CDR3 sequence is CASRRGGTGELFF. In nucleotides, the CDR3 is TGTGCCAGCAGGCGGGGGGGGACCGGGGAGCTGTTTTTT.

The chain couples TRBV5-1 to TRBJ2-6; 7 bases are a match to TRBD1. The ends lost 5 bases at V and 0 bases at J; junction bases unmatched: 5. The CDR3 contains 16 residues. Germline CDR1 reads SGHRS; CDR2 reads YFSETQ. CDR3 DNA: TGCGCCAGCAGGCGAGGACAGGCCTCTGGGGCCAACGTCCTGACTTTC. Its translation: CASRRGQASGANVLTF.

This rearrangement joins TRBV9 to TRBJ2-2; TRBD2 matches 10 bases. Losses at the gene ends were 3 bases for V and 1 base for J; bases not matched to a gene: 9. Germline V gives CDR1 SGDLS, CDR2 YYNGEE. CDR3 length: 18 residues. CDR3 sequence reads: CASSAQKLAGRNTGELFF. Here the CDR3 DNA reads TGTGCCAGCAGCGCCCAAAAACTAGCGGGGCGGAACACCGGGGAGCTGTTTTTT.